This T cell receptor beta chain was sequenced for a study of blood T cell repertoires in COVID-19. Study-wide context: From T cells, B-cell-depleted T cells, or PBMCs came the material, which was cDNA or gDNA.

Original methodology: It was from reference gene primer amplification that nucleated cell counts were estimated. Sequencing was performed with immunoSEQ multiplex PCR; in TCRdb, only in-frame clones are kept and a portion is missing. The V and J calls and clone size were taken over from that table, and D and trimming were inferred from the DNA. The table has approximately 200,000 clones, 75% to 90% seen once. The CDR3 spans 17 residues. The germline CDR1 and CDR2 sequences are MGHRA and YSYEKL. Trimming removed 1 base from V and 4 bases from J; junction bases left unmatched: 9. The study recruited people aged about 18 to 89 years across about 25 US areas. People in the exposed group encountered a COVID-19 case within 2 weeks before entering the study.

Source material: PBMCs or T cells enriched from blood (not recorded which). The TCR was taken from a woman aged 25 to 39 who had been exposed to COVID-19. This chain links TRBV4-1 with TRBJ1-5; 8 bases align to TRBD1. CDR3 sequence reads: CASSQVVGQGQNQPQHF. CDR3 in DNA: TGCGCCAGCAGCCAAGTTGTCGGACAGGGTCAAAATCAGCCCCAGCATTTT.